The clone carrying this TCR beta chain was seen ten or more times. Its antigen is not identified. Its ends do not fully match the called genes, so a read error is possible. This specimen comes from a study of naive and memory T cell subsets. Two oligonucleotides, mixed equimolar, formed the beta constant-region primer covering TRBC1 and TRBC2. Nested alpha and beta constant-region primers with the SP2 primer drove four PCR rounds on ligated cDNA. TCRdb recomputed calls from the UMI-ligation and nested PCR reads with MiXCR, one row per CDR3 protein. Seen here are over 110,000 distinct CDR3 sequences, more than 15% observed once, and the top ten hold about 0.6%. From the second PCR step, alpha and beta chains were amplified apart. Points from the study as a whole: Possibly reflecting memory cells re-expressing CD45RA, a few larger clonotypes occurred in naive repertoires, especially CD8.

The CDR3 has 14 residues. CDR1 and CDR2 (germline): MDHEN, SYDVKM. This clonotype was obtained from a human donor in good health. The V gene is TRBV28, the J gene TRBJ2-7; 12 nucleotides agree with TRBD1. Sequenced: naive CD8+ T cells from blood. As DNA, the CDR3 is TGTGCCAGCTTTGGGACAGGGGGCTCCCACGAGCAGTACTTC. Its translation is CASFGTGGSHEQYF.